These 14 T cell receptor beta chains came from one sample sequenced in a study of blood T cell repertoires in COVID-19. Assay: immunoSEQ multiplex PCR; the TCRdb copy retains only in-frame clones and omits some. The data contain some 97,000 clones, approximately 90% of them singletons. The specimen was peripheral blood. These receptors all come from a man in his 60s with acute or convalescent COVID-19.

V is TRBV10-3 and J is TRBJ2-1; TRBD2 aligns across 7 bases. J lost 4 bases, V lost 0 bases, and 9 bases had no gene match. The CDR3 runs 17 residues. Germline assignment: CDR1 ENHRY and CDR2 SYGVKD. The CDR3 reads CAISESTQRDWYNEQFF. The CDR3 coding sequence is TGTGCCATCAGTGAGTCGACCCAGCGGGACTGGTACAATGAGCAGTTCTTC.

The V gene is TRBV5-1, the J gene TRBJ1-2; 7 bases align to TRBD1. Germline V CDR1 and CDR2: SGHRS, YFSETQ. The junction had 9 bases not matched to a gene; V was cut back by 4 bases and J by 3 bases. This CDR3 is 15 amino acids long. The CDR3 spells CASSGLTGADYGYTF. CDR3 nucleotide sequence: TGCGCCAGCAGCGGATTAACAGGGGCTGACTATGGCTACACCTTC.

The rearrangement uses TRBV18 and TRBJ1-5; no firm D call. Germline V gives CDR1 KGHSH, CDR2 LQKENI. The ends were cut back, 5 bases at V and 3 bases at J, with 8 bases in the middle. This CDR3 is built from 13 residues. CDR3 nucleotides: TGTGCCAGCTCAATTGAGTCCAATCAGCCCCAGCATTTT. It is translated as CASSIESNQPQHF.

The V gene is TRBV3-1 (or the pseudogene TRBV3-2), the J gene TRBJ1-5; 9 bases are shared with TRBD1. The CDR3 runs 14 residues. Losses at the gene ends were 6 bases for V and 3 bases for J; bases not matched to a gene: 3. Germline loops: CDR1 LGHDT, CDR2 YNNKEL (reference sequence). CDR3 protein: CASRGTGSNQPQHF. The DNA of the CDR3 is TGTGCCAGCAGGGGGACAGGGTCCAATCAGCCCCAGCATTTT.

This clone was seen only a few times. The chain employs TRBV27 and TRBJ2-7; 8 bases map to TRBD2. Germline assignment: CDR1 MNHEY and CDR2 SMNVEV (reference sequence). There are 15 residues in the CDR3. The ends lost 4 bases at V and 1 base at J; junction bases unmatched: 6. CDR3 region: CASSWSGRSSYEQYF. CDR3 DNA: TGTGCCAGCAGTTGGAGCGGGAGAAGTTCCTACGAGCAGTACTTC.

The chain combines TRBV6-5 with TRBJ2-5, with 9 bases lining up with TRBD1. Losses at the gene ends were 0 bases for V and 7 bases for J; bases not matched to a gene: 6. CDR1 is MNHEY, CDR2 SVGAGI, per germline. The CDR3 consists of 15 residues. CDR3 protein: CASSYSGQGGATQYF. CDR3 nucleotide sequence: TGTGCCAGCAGTTACTCGGGACAGGGTGGTGCGACCCAGTACTTC.

This clone was counted a single time. The chain couples TRBV24-1 to TRBJ2-1; D possibly corresponds to TRBD2 (5 bases). This CDR3 contains 20 residues. Germline V gene data show CDR1 as KGHDR and CDR2 as SFDVKD. The ends were cut back, 4 bases at V and 2 bases at J, with 26 bases in the middle. Here the CDR3 reads CATSEDNRRTRATTYNEQFF. The CDR3 region has the DNA TGTGCCACCAGTGAAGATAATCGAAGGACTCGCGCTACAACCTACAATGAGCAGTTCTTC.

A single count supports this clone. The chain carries TRBV5-8 and TRBJ1-2; 11 bases align to TRBD1. The CDR3 length is 16 residues. Per the germline V gene, CDR1 is SGHTS and CDR2 is YDEGEE. V shed 0 bases and J 3 bases; nucleotides not matched to a gene: 4. The CDR3 region is CASSLVGQGGYYGYTF. DNA for the CDR3: TGTGCCAGCAGCTTGGTGGGACAGGGGGGTTACTATGGCTACACCTTC.

CDR3 nucleotides: TGTGCCACCAGTGATGACAGCCCTTATGGCTACACCTTC. Translated, it gives CATSDDSPYGYTF. The chain has TRBV24-1 and TRBJ1-2; a possible D gene is TRBD1 (5 bases). Deletions cut 3 bases from V and 5 bases from J, with 9 bases between. Germline V CDR1 and CDR2: KGHDR, SFDVKD. CDR3 length: 13 amino acids.

This clone was seen a few times. The chain has TRBV30 and TRBJ1-5, with 9 bases fitting TRBD1. The germline V gene encodes CDR1 GTSNPN and CDR2 SVGIG (reference sequence). The CDR3 consists of 14 residues. The J segment lost 0 bases and the V segment lost 5 bases, leaving 2 bases of the junction unmatched. CDR3 nucleotides: TGTGCCTGGGGGACAGGGCGTAGCAATCAGCCCCAGCATTTT. This translates into CAWGTGRSNQPQHF.

The genes are TRBV7-3 and TRBJ2-1; 7 nucleotides line up with TRBD2. The CDR3 covers 17 residues. Germline-derived CDR1 and CDR2 are SGHTA and FQGTGA. J gave up 5 bases and V 4 bases, and 14 bases lay outside the gene matches. CDR3 sequence: CASSSLGGSGRHNEQFF. The CDR3 DNA follows: TGTGCCAGCAGCTCCCTCGGAGGTAGCGGGCGTCACAATGAGCAGTTCTTC.

This chain uses TRBV7-9 with TRBJ2-5; possible D gene TRBD2, 6 bases. Germline CDR1 reads SEHNR; CDR2 reads FQNEAQ (reference sequence). Trimming removed 0 bases from V and 4 bases from J, with 6 bases in between. This CDR3 has 13 residues. The chain's CDR3 is CASSLAGGETQYF. The CDR3 bases are TGTGCCAGCAGCTTAGCGGGAGGAGAGACCCAGTACTTC.

V gene TRBV10-2 combines with J gene TRBJ1-1; D gene ambiguous. Germline V gene sequence: CDR1 WSHSY, CDR2 SAAADI. The CDR3 length is 11 residues. V dropped 7 bases and J dropped 5 bases, with 8 bases sitting between them. The CDR3 reads CASKTGTEAFF. The CDR3 DNA is TGCGCCAGCAAGACTGGGACTGAAGCTTTCTTT.

The gene calls are TRBV6-2 or TRBV6-3 and TRBJ2-5; D not certain. The CDR3 totals 14 residues. Germline CDR1 MNHEY, CDR2 SVGEGT. Deletions cut 2 bases from V and 5 bases from J, with 12 bases between. This CDR3 is CASSYAVYRETQYF. CDR3 DNA sequence: TGTGCCAGCAGTTACGCGGTCTATCGGGAGACCCAGTACTTC.